One and the same sample provided the 21 T cell receptor beta chains below, sequenced in a study of post-analysis software for immune sequencing data (dated by TCRdb to the mid-2010s). What the work shows at the level of the full study, not this receptor alone: A handful of TRBV segments, including TRBV5-6, TRBV5-1 and TRBV20-1, were significantly more frequent in patients than controls.

The library was obtained by PCR. The sequencing machine was an Illumina HiSeq 2500. To reduce PCR and sequencing biases, unique molecular identifiers were built into the TCR beta cDNA libraries. Using fastp at Q25 and MiXCR, TCRdb reprocessed the public reads and kept productive beta chains. Identical CDR3 proteins give one entry, which carries the most common genes and DNA. The sample table lists about 810,000 distinct CDR3 sequences, about 50% of them with a count of one. The ten largest clonotypes hold around 4.5% of the sample. Their antigens are not known. Sequenced material: blood. These receptors were collected from a girl aged 10 to 17 with multiple sclerosis.

The rearrangement links TRBV5-6 to TRBJ2-7, with TRBD2 identical over 7 bases. The CDR3 spans 16 residues. Germline-derived CDR1 and CDR2 are SGHDT and YYEEEE. Unmatched junction bases numbered 13, after V lost 4 bases and J lost 3 bases. The CDR3 sequence: CASSIGSGRGSYEQYF. Written as DNA, the CDR3 is TGTGCCAGCAGCATCGGGTCGGGGAGGGGTAGCTACGAGCAGTACTTC.

V and J are TRBV15 and TRBJ2-4; no reliable D call. The DNA matches TRBJ2-5 better at its end, which makes the J call doubtful. Looked up from germline, CDR1 is LNHNV and CDR2 is YYDKDF (reference sequence). The CDR3 totals 17 residues. CDR3 bases: TGTGCCACCAGCAGAGATTATCCGTCGGGTCTACAAGAGACCCAGTACTTC. Its protein is CATSRDYPSGLQETQYF.

V is TRBV6-5 and J is TRBJ1-5; no definite D call. The CDR3 has 15 residues. V lost 0 bases to trimming and J lost 4 bases, with 10 bases between them. Germline V gene data show CDR1 as MNHEY and CDR2 as SVGAGI. The CDR3 bases are TGTGCCAGCAGTTACTCGAGCGGGTCGAATCAGCCCCAGCATTTT. Its translation: CASSYSSGSNQPQHF.

CDR3 DNA sequence: TGCAGTGCTAGAGGCAGTCCTCTCAATAGCAATCAGCCCCAGCATTTT. It yields the protein CSARGSPLNSNQPQHF. The chain couples TRBV20-1 to TRBJ1-5; D gene ambiguous. The CDR3 has 16 residues. Germline CDR1 and CDR2: DFQATT and SNEGSKA (reference sequence). Between the trimmed V and J ends, which lost 1 base and 0 bases, there was a span of 13 bases.

This clonotype occurred many times. CDR3 sequence (DNA): TGTGCCAGCAGTGACTCGACTAGCGGGAGCAATGAGCAGTTCTTC. It translates to CASSDSTSGSNEQFF. The chain couples TRBV6-4 to TRBJ2-1; 12 bases are a match to TRBD2. The CDR3 is 15 residues long. Germline CDR1 and CDR2: MRHNA and SNTAGT. The ends lost 0 bases at V and 6 bases at J; junction bases unmatched: 0.

The chain combines TRBV20-1 with TRBJ2-1; the D is unclear. CDR3 length: 14 amino acids. V lost 8 bases and J 0 bases, leaving 14 bases between the germline ends. Germline V lookup: CDR1 DFQATT, CDR2 SNEGSKA (reference sequence). CDR3 coding DNA: TGCAGTACAATCGACGTTAGCTCCTACAATGAGCAGTTCTTC. Its translation is CSTIDVSSYNEQFF.

V is TRBV29-1 and J is TRBJ1-5, with 7 positions matching TRBD1. V dropped 6 bases and J dropped 6; count of bases not matched to a gene: 8. This CDR3 has 13 amino acids. The germline V gene has CDR1 SQVTM and CDR2 ANQGSEA. The CDR3 DNA reads TGCAGCGTGGAAAGGGGGCCCGGTCAGCCCCAGCATTTT. Protein sequence: CSVERGPGQPQHF.

V gene TRBV29-1 combines with J gene TRBJ2-5; D might be TRBD1 (5 bases). Germline CDR1 is SQVTM and CDR2 is ANQGSEA. With 0 bases removed from V and 11 bases from J, the gap between germline ends came to 16 bases. The CDR3 is made up of 13 amino acids. This CDR3 reads CSVEDRKGLEQYF. CDR3 in DNA: TGCAGCGTTGAAGATCGTAAGGGGCTGGAGCAGTACTTC. Using reference TRBV29-1 and TRBJ2-5 for the parts outside the CDR3, the full variable domain is SAVISQKPSRDICQRGTSLTIQCQVDSQVTMMFWYRQQPGQSLTLIATANQGSEATYESGFVIDKFPISRPNLTFSTLTVSNMSPEDSSIYLCSVEDRKGLEQYFGPGTRLLVL.

This clonotype has just a few counts. The J gene is TRBJ2-7, the V gene TRBV20-1, with 14 bases matching TRBD2. The CDR3 loop spans 15 amino acids. J lost 7 bases, V lost 2 bases, and 7 bases had no gene match. Germline values: CDR1 DFQATT, CDR2 SNEGSKA (reference sequence). The CDR3 spells CSARKTSGGAWEQYF. CDR3 coding DNA: TGCAGTGCTAGAAAGACTAGCGGGGGGGCCTGGGAGCAGTACTTC.

The J gene is TRBJ1-5, the V gene TRBV5-1, with 9 positions matching TRBD1. Germline values: CDR1 SGHRS, CDR2 YFSETQ. V lost 4 bases, J lost 7 bases, and 6 bases stayed unmatched. CDR3 length: 14 amino acids. The CDR3 spells CASSPRTGAQPQHF. CDR3 nucleotide sequence: TGCGCCAGCAGCCCCCGGACAGGGGCCCAGCCCCAGCATTTT.

This clonotype has a handful of counts. The genes are TRBV7-2 and TRBJ2-1; possibly TRBD1 for D (6 bases). V was pared by 5 bases and J by 3 bases, with 11 bases between. Germline V gene data show CDR1 as SGHTA and CDR2 as FQGNSA. CDR3 length equals 14 residues. The CDR3 is CASSPRDNYNEQFF. The CDR3 nucleotides read TGTGCCAGCAGCCCCCGGGACAACTACAATGAGCAGTTCTTC.

The chain combines TRBV20-1 with TRBJ2-7; 9 bases are a match to TRBD2. The CDR3 runs to 14 residues. Germline V gene sequence: CDR1 DFQATT, CDR2 SNEGSKA (reference sequence). V dropped 6 bases and J dropped 4; count of bases not matched to a gene: 10. The DNA for the CDR3 is TGCAGTGCCCGAGGGGCGGGAGGGCCTTACGAGCAGTACTTC. It translates to CSARGAGGPYEQYF.

The J gene is TRBJ2-1, the V gene TRBV15; no clear D gene. Trimming stripped 2 bases from V and 6 bases from J, with 14 bases between. The CDR3 contains 15 residues. The germline V gene has CDR1 LNHNV and CDR2 YYDKDF (reference sequence). Here the CDR3 reads CATSRSARLGNEQFF. In nucleotides, the CDR3 is TGTGCCACCAGCAGATCGGCCAGGCTAGGCAATGAGCAGTTCTTC.

This clonotype was found once. The rearrangement uses TRBV5-1 and TRBJ1-2, with D tentatively TRBD1 (6 bases). The germline V gene encodes CDR1 SGHRS and CDR2 YFSETQ. The V gene lost 0 bases and the J gene lost 3 bases, with 15 bases spanning the gap. CDR3 size: 16 residues. CDR3 in DNA: TGCGCCAGCAGCTTGGCCGGAAAGGGGGAGTACTATGGCTACACCTTC. Protein sequence: CASSLAGKGEYYGYTF.

The chain recombines TRBV7-3 with TRBJ2-1; possibly TRBD2 for D (5 bases). The V end was cut by 1 base, the J end by 2 bases, with 9 bases between. Looked up from germline, CDR1 is SGHTA and CDR2 is FQGTGA. The CDR3 loop spans 15 amino acids. CDR3 sequence: CASSLIEGTYNEQFF. CDR3 in DNA: TGTGCCAGCAGCTTAATCGAGGGTACCTACAATGAGCAGTTCTTC.

In this sample, this clonotype turned up a few times. The rearrangement links TRBV5-6 to TRBJ2-5; the match to TRBD2 covers 9 bases. The CDR3 extends over 15 amino acids. J lost 5 bases, V lost 4 bases, and 9 bases had no gene match. Per the germline V gene, CDR1 is SGHDT and CDR2 is YYEEEE. The CDR3 loop is CASSTARTSVETQYF. The CDR3 bases are TGTGCCAGCAGCACTGCGAGGACTAGCGTTGAGACCCAGTACTTC.

In its sample, this clonotype was seen a few times. The rearrangement uses TRBV5-1 and TRBJ2-7; D may be TRBD1 (6 bases). The ends were cut back, 4 bases at V and 3 bases at J, with 11 bases in the middle. Looked up from germline, CDR1 is SGHRS and CDR2 is YFSETQ. The CDR3 spans 13 residues. CDR3: CASSSDRFYEQYF. The CDR3 region has the DNA TGCGCCAGCAGCAGTGACAGGTTCTACGAGCAGTACTTC.

CDR3 sequence (DNA): TGTGCCATCAGTGAGTCGATAAGACGGGGGCGAGTGAACACTGAAGCTTTCTTT. Amino acid sequence: CAISESIRRGRVNTEAFF. The chain employs TRBV10-3 and TRBJ1-1; possible D gene TRBD1, 6 bases. Germline V CDR1 and CDR2: ENHRY, SYGVKD. Trimming shortened V by 0 bases and J by 0 bases, and 17 bases separated the two germline ends. The CDR3 has 18 amino acids.

In this sample, this clonotype turned up a few times. The chain employs TRBV20-1 and TRBJ2-1; D is possibly TRBD2 (5 bases). This CDR3 spans 17 amino acids. V lost 0 bases, J lost 1 base, and 16 bases lay in between. CDR1 DFQATT and CDR2 SNEGSKA come from the germline V gene (reference sequence). CDR3 nucleotide sequence: TGCAGTGCTAGAGATCCTACTGGGCGGGTTTCCTACAATGAGCAGTTCTTC. It encodes CSARDPTGRVSYNEQFF.

This clonotype was observed a few times. This chain connects TRBV29-1 to TRBJ2-1; TRBD2 matches at 12 bases. This CDR3 is built from 17 residues. Germline assignment: CDR1 SQVTM and CDR2 ANQGSEA. V shed 1 base and J 2 bases; nucleotides not matched to a gene: 6. The CDR3 DNA reads as TGCAGCGTTGAAGTATGGGCTAGCGGGGGGGCCTACAATGAGCAGTTCTTC. It translates to CSVEVWASGGAYNEQFF.

This clonotype was seen ten or more times. This chain links TRBV6-1 with TRBJ2-5; 13 bases map to TRBD2. The CDR3 runs 15 residues. Germline assignment: CDR1 MNHNS and CDR2 SASEGT. J lost 4 bases, V lost 6 bases, and 5 bases had no gene match. CDR3 DNA: TGTGCCAGCAGGCCACTAGCGGGAGGGCCAGAGACCCAGTACTTC. Translated, it gives CASRPLAGGPETQYF.